This is a list of T cell receptor beta chains from one sample in a study of cytomegalovirus exposure and HLA in healthy donors. Generated by immunoSEQ multiplex PCR, the TCRdb table keeps only in-frame clones and is missing some. The sample yields about 160,000 clones, about 80% seen once. The sample was PBMCs. Receptors were obtained from a man aged 25-40 years in good health and CMV-seronegative. CDR3s include the opening cysteine and the closing phenylalanine or tryptophan. Only part of the rows carry a size: once, few, many, or a class if the clone is expanded.

TRBV13	-	TRBJ1-1	CASTPEQAGFLRTEAFF
TRBV5-1	many	TRBJ1-1	CASSLGRNTEAFF
TRBV7-9	-	TRBJ2-4	CASSARGGTVQYF
TRBV25-1	-	TRBJ1-3	CASSVEGRNTIYF
TRBV9	few	TRBJ1-2	CASSVEAQGGYGYTF
TRBV5-1	-	TRBJ1-2	CASSLADGGQHGYTF
TRBV19	-	TRBJ2-1	CASSFPSAAGIRSEQFF
TRBV6-5	-	TRBJ1-3	CASSNYNGNTIYF
TRBV5-1	-	TRBJ2-3	CASSLVGVSTDTQYF
TRBV30	-	TRBJ2-3	CAWSVSGLAGGITDTQYF
TRBV6-6	-	TRBJ1-1	CASTLGQGARGAFF
TRBV2	-	TRBJ1-2	CATLGGGGLGYGYTF
TRBV7-7	-	TRBJ2-3	CASSLDERDTQYF
TRBV19	-	TRBJ2-1	CASRDRVLGSYNEQFF
TRBV28	-	TRBJ1-2	CASSLLDRAGGYTF
TRBV11-2	-	TRBJ2-5	CASSLARTGPETQYF
TRBV20-1	-	TRBJ1-2	CSAREGYGYTF
TRBV28	-	TRBJ1-6	CASSLATPGRGSPLHF
TRBV28	once	TRBJ1-2	CAPHPRDRANYGYTF
TRBV5-1	-	TRBJ2-7	CASSPRGGLAYEQYF
TRBV28	-	TRBJ2-1	CASSPLGTGRFQRGSYNEQFF
TRBV4-2	-	TRBJ2-1	CASSQELAGSSHNEQFF
TRBV9	-	TRBJ2-1	CASSVGGLSNEQFF
TRBV11-1	-	TRBJ2-7	CASSPSAGTYYEQYF
TRBV7-2	-	TRBJ2-7	CASSLVVETSSHEQYF
TRBV10-3	-	TRBJ2-3	CAISSPGGAGDTQYF
TRBV10-2	-	TRBJ1-4	CASGGQATNEKLFF
TRBV28	-	TRBJ1-1	CASSLYAEVWAFF
TRBV4-1	-	TRBJ2-1	CASSQVWAGQFF
TRBV28	-	TRBJ1-6	CASSLRGTGNSPLHF
TRBV27	-	TRBJ2-5	CASSSPGLAGGIGTQYF
TRBV9	-	TRBJ2-1	CASSQTRASSYNEQFF
TRBV28	-	TRBJ1-4	CASSLRAGEKLFF
TRBV27	-	TRBJ2-3	CASSLTSTDTQYF
TRBV5-4	-	TRBJ1-1	CASSLVGLNTEAFF
TRBV19	-	TRBJ2-1	CASSLRRGLYNEQFF
TRBV19	-	TRBJ2-2	CASSIWGGTGDTGELFF
TRBV6-6	-	TRBJ1-5	CASSFRPHSNQPQHF
TRBV2	-	-	CASDREGGEQYF
TRBV7-2	-	TRBJ2-7	CASSSFPREQYF
TRBV5-1	few	TRBJ2-7	CASSLTSGTYEQYF
TRBV6-9	-	TRBJ2-6	CASSYPADRGHGANVLTF
TRBV7-6	-	TRBJ2-3	CASSFALTSTDTQYF
TRBV6-5	few	TRBJ2-7	CASSESISSYEQYF
TRBV30	-	TRBJ1-2	CAWDTVGYTF
TRBV5-5	-	TRBJ2-2	CASSSDRGLVRTGELFF